A selection of T cell receptor beta chains follows, all from one sample in a study of response to subunit inactivated influenza vaccine. TCRdb independently ran MiXCR on the RT-PCR reads; one entry per CDR3 protein. The sample lists around 480,000 distinct CDR3 sequences; more than 15% were seen once. This specimen consisted of CD4+ T cells sorted from PBMCs, obtained roughly 24 months after vaccination. These receptors all come from a man in his fifties or sixties who received an inactivated influenza vaccine. Each CDR3 is given with its conserved first and last residue. The order of the fields is clone size, J gene, V gene, D gene, CDR3 DNA, CDR3 protein. A D gene is named only where the DNA matches it firmly. Clone size is given for some rows only: seen once, a few or many times, or a class if the clone is expanded.

>many|TRBJ1-1|TRBV5-1|TRBD1
TGCGCCAGCAGCCAGAACCGACAGGGGAGCACTGAAGCTTTCTTT
CASSQNRQGSTEAFF
>-|TRBJ2-2|TRBV7-9|-
TGTGCCAGCAGCCCGCCCGGGAGGAACACCGGGGAGCTGTTTTTT
CASSPPGRNTGELFF
>few|TRBJ1-2|TRBV20-1|TRBD1
TGCAGTGCTAGAGTACGGGACAGTTTGGGCGGCTACACCTTC
CSARVRDSLGGYTF
>few|TRBJ2-2|TRBV7-9|-
TGTGCCAGCAGCTTAGCGCTGGGAGGGGAGCTGTTTTTT
CASSLALGGELFF
>-|TRBJ2-3|TRBV6-2/TRBV6-3|TRBD2
TGTGCCGCACGACGAGCGGGAGGGATAGATACGCAGTATTTT
CAARRAGGIDTQYF
>few|TRBJ2-3|TRBV2|-
TGTGCCAGCAGTGATCCCACAGATACGCAGTATTTT
CASSDPTDTQYF
>few|TRBJ2-5|TRBV4-1|-
TGCGCCAGCAGCCAAGAGGGAGGAAAGTCGGAGACCCAGTACTTC
CASSQEGGKSETQYF
>few|TRBJ2-2|TRBV20-1|-
TGCAGTGCCTATACTGCGGTCGGCACCGGGGAGCTGTTTTTT
CSAYTAVGTGELFF
>-|TRBJ1-1|TRBV3-1|TRBD1
TGTGCCAGCAGCCTACCCCCCGGGACAGGCGGCACTGAAGCTTTCTTT
CASSLPPGTGGTEAFF
>few|TRBJ2-2|TRBV12-3/TRBV12-4|TRBD1
TGTGCCAGCAGCAGAAGGCTGGGACAGGGATCGAACACCGGGGAGCTGTTTTTT
CASSRRLGQGSNTGELFF
>few|TRBJ1-4|TRBV6-1|-
TGTGCCAGCAGGCGGACAGTTAATGAAAAACTGTTTTTT
CASRRTVNEKLFF
>-|TRBJ2-5|TRBV12-3/TRBV12-4|TRBD2
TGTGCCAGCAGTCCGGCCGCGGGAGTTCGGGAGACCCAGTACTTC
CASSPAAGVRETQYF
>few|TRBJ1-5|TRBV6-2/TRBV6-3|-
TGTGCCAGCAGTTACAATAGCAATCAGCCCCAGCATTTT
CASSYNSNQPQHF
>few|TRBJ1-1|TRBV6-1|-
TGTGCCAGCACCCATCTAGGGGGGTCGAACACTGAAGCTTTCTTT
CASTHLGGSNTEAFF
>many|TRBJ2-3|TRBV6-2/TRBV6-3|-
TGTGCCAGCAGTTCCGGGACTCCACGAACAGATACGCAGTATTTT
CASSSGTPRTDTQYF
>many|TRBJ1-2|TRBV5-1|TRBD1
TGCGCCAGCAGGGGACAGCCTAACTATGGCTACACCTTC
CASRGQPNYGYTF
>many|TRBJ1-1|TRBV6-1|-
TGTGCCAGCAGTGAAGTCGGGGGAACTGAAGCTTTCTTT
CASSEVGGTEAFF
>few|TRBJ2-4|TRBV20-1|-
TGCAGTGCTAGTTTGGGCGGAGGCAGGTACATTCAGTACTTC
CSASLGGGRYIQYF
>few|TRBJ1-6|TRBV20-1|TRBD1
TGCAGTGCTAGACCCGGGACAGATAATTCACCCCTCCACTTT
CSARPGTDNSPLHF
>few|TRBJ1-2|TRBV4-1|-
TGCGCCAGCAGCCAAGATCTGTCATTACAAAGCTACACCTTC
CASSQDLSLQSYTF
>few|TRBJ2-1|TRBV11-2|-
TGTGCCAGCAGCGCTGCTAGGGGGTACAATGAGCAGTTCTTC
CASSAARGYNEQFF
>-|TRBJ2-3|TRBV5-6|-
TGTGCCAGCAGCTTGGAGTGGCAAGATACGCAGTATTTT
CASSLEWQDTQYF
>few|TRBJ1-1|TRBV27|TRBD1
TGTGCCAGCAGTCGGACAGGAGTCGCTGAAGCTTTCTTT
CASSRTGVAEAFF
>-|TRBJ1-2|TRBV28|-
TGTGCCAGCAGGAAACCACAGAGGGCGAGGGGCTACACCTTC
CASRKPQRARGYTF
>-|TRBJ2-2|TRBV3-1|-
TGTGCCAGCAGCCCTTGGCGGGGGCCGAACACCGGGGAGCTGTTTTTT
CASSPWRGPNTGELFF
>-|TRBJ2-5|TRBV5-1|-
TGCGCCAGCAGCTTGGCCATGGTTGAGGAGACCCAGTACTTC
CASSLAMVEETQYF
>-|TRBJ1-1|TRBV7-8|-
TGTGCCAGCAGCTTACGCGGCCGGGCGGGTACTGAAGCTTTCTTT
CASSLRGRAGTEAFF
>few|TRBJ2-7|TRBV9|-
TGTGCCAGCAGCGCTGGAACCGGGACACCCACCTACGAGCAGTACTTC
CASSAGTGTPTYEQYF
>-|TRBJ2-3|TRBV14|TRBD2
TGTGCCAGCCGGGAGGGGGGCCCAGATACGCAGTATTTT
CASREGGPDTQYF
>few|TRBJ1-5|TRBV5-6|TRBD1
TGTGCCAGCAGCTTGGGTGTCCAGGGGGGGCCCCAGCATTTT
CASSLGVQGGPQHF
>-|TRBJ2-7|TRBV6-2/TRBV6-3|-
TGTGCCAGCAGGGAAGGAGCAAGCAGGCAGTACTTC
CASREGASRQYF
>few|TRBJ2-1|TRBV4-2|-
TGTGCCAGCAGCCAAGAAGACGGACTGTCGAATGAGCAGTTCTTC
CASSQEDGLSNEQFF
>-|TRBJ1-4|TRBV7-9|TRBD1
TGTGCCAGCAGCTTATCGACAGGGGGAAGGGAAAAACTGTTTTTT
CASSLSTGGREKLFF